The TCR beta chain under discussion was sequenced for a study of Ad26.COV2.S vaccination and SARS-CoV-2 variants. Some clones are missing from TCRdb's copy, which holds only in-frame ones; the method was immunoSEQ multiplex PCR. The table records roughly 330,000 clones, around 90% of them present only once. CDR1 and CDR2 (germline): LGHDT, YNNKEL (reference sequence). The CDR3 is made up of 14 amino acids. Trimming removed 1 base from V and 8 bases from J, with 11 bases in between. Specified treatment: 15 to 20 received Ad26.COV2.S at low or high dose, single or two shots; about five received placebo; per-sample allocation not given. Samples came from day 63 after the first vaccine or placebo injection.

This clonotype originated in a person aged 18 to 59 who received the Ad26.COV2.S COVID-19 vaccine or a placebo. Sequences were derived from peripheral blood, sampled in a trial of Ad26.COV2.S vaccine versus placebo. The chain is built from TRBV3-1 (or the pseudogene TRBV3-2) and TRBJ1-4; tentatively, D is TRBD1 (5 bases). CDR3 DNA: TGTGCCAGCAGCCAAGGCACAGGAGGCGAAAAACTGTTTTTT. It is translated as CASSQGTGGEKLFF.